Listed below are T cell receptor beta chains from one sample, sequenced in a study of control samples from healthy donors and cancer patients. Profiling relied on immunoSEQ multiplex PCR, and the TCRdb table lists in-frame clones only, not all of them. Here the sample spans 120,000 or so clones, 87% being singletons. Source material: blood. The receptors were gathered from a man in his 60s in good health. Each CDR3 is given with its conserved first and last residue. A D gene is named only where the DNA matches it firmly. Size is omitted from some rows. Given values are once, few, many or a class for expanded clones.

v_call,j_call,clone_size,d_call,cdr3_nt,cdr3_aa
TRBV6-5,TRBJ2-6,.,.,TGTGCCAGCAGTTATGGGGTTAGGGCCAACGTCCTGACTTTC,CASSYGVRANVLTF
TRBV20-1,TRBJ1-5,.,TRBD1,TGCAGTGCTAGTACAGGGGGCAGCAATCAGCCCCAGCATTTT,CSASTGGSNQPQHF
TRBV13,TRBJ1-4,.,TRBD1,TGTGCCAGCAGCCCCCAGGGACAGGGAAATGAAAAACTGTTTTTT,CASSPQGQGNEKLFF
TRBV5-1,TRBJ1-4,.,.,TGCGCCAGCAGCGCCCCTCCAACTAATGAAAAACTGTTTTTT,CASSAPPTNEKLFF
TRBV10-3,TRBJ1-2,.,.,TGTGCCATCAGTGAGACTGGGAGTGGCTACACCTTC,CAISETGSGYTF
TRBV19,TRBJ2-1,.,.,TGTGCCAGTAGTATCGGAATGGGGGGGCGGCAGTTCTTC,CASSIGMGGRQFF
TRBV6-5,TRBJ1-1,.,TRBD1,TGTGCCAGCAGTCGAGGACAGGGGACTGAAGCTTTCTTT,CASSRGQGTEAFF
TRBV4-3,TRBJ1-2,.,.,TGCGCCAGCAGCCAAGATCGGCTACCCCTTGAGGGCTACACCTTC,CASSQDRLPLEGYTF
TRBV7-2,TRBJ1-1,once,.,TGTGCCAGCAGCTACGAATTGGGCGCTGGGTCATTAGCTTTCTTT,CASSYELGAGSLAFF
TRBV6-5,TRBJ1-1,.,TRBD1,TGTGCCAGCAGCCAACAGGGGACAGCGAACACTGAAGCTTTCTTT,CASSQQGTANTEAFF
TRBV27,TRBJ2-3,.,.,TGTGCCAGCAGTTTAGGAGGGGGCATATCAGATACGCAGTATTTT,CASSLGGGISDTQYF
TRBV6-2/TRBV6-3,TRBJ1-1,.,TRBD1,TGTGCCAGCAGTTACTCGATCCAAAAACCGGACAGGGGAGAGTACACTGAAGCTTTCTTT,CASSYSIQKPDRGEYTEAFF
TRBV5-1,TRBJ2-7,.,.,TGCGCCAGCAGCGATCCCGGGACTCCCTCCTACGAGCAGTACTTC,CASSDPGTPSYEQYF
TRBV6-5,TRBJ1-5,.,.,TGTGCCAGCAGTACGGATCCTACGGGGGAGCCCCAGCATTTT,CASSTDPTGEPQHF
TRBV19,TRBJ1-2,once,.,TGTGCCAGTAGTATAGACCACACGAACTTCTATGGCTACACCTTC,CASSIDHTNFYGYTF
TRBV19,TRBJ1-3,.,.,TGTGCCAGTAGTAGACCCGGGACACTCTCTGGAAACACCATATATTTT,CASSRPGTLSGNTIYF
TRBV3-1/TRBV3-2,TRBJ2-3,.,TRBD2,TGTGCCAGCAGCCAGGGACTAGCAGCAGATACGCAGTATTTT,CASSQGLAADTQYF
TRBV27,TRBJ1-2,.,.,TGTGCCAGCAGTTTCGGCCAGGGGTATGGCTACACCTTC,CASSFGQGYGYTF
TRBV4-2,TRBJ1-2,.,.,TGTGCCAGCAGCCAAGACACAGGCCACTATGGCTACACCTTC,CASSQDTGHYGYTF
TRBV7-2,TRBJ2-7,.,TRBD1,TGTGCCAGCAGCGCCATGCAGGGGGCGTCTGGCGAGCAGTACTTC,CASSAMQGASGEQYF
TRBV9,TRBJ1-5,.,.,TGTGCCAGCAGCGTAGGGGGGGCGAATCAGCCCCAGCATTTT,CASSVGGANQPQHF
TRBV7-2,TRBJ2-5,.,TRBD1,TGTGCCAGCAGCTCCCAAGGACAGGGTGTCGGAGAGACCCAGTACTTC,CASSSQGQGVGETQYF
TRBV28,TRBJ1-2,.,.,TGTGCCAGCAGTTTGGAGAGGCCGGCCTATGGCTACACCTTC,CASSLERPAYGYTF
TRBV13,TRBJ1-1,.,TRBD1,TGTGCCAGCAGCTCAGAAAACAGGGGCACTGAAGCTTTCTTT,CASSSENRGTEAFF
TRBV7-3,TRBJ1-1,.,.,TGTGCCAGCAGCTTAACGCCCCAGACTGAAGCTTTCTTT,CASSLTPQTEAFF
TRBV3-1/TRBV3-2,TRBJ2-3,.,.,TGTGCCAGCAGCCAAGGGACTCTAGTATTT,CASSQGTLVF
TRBV6-5,TRBJ1-5,.,TRBD1,TGTGCCAGCAGCGATCAACAGGGGGCTGGTCAGCCCCAGCATTTT,CASSDQQGAGQPQHF
TRBV5-1,TRBJ2-7,.,.,TGCGCCAGCAGCTTGACTCAGGATCTCTACGAGCAGTACTTC,CASSLTQDLYEQYF
TRBV28,TRBJ1-6,.,.,TGTGCCAGCCCAGGCCGAATCTCACCCCTCCACTTT,CASPGRISPLHF
TRBV7-9,TRBJ1-1,.,.,TGTGCCAGCAGCTTTCCGGGCGGGGGACGCCCGATTGGAGCTTTCTTT,CASSFPGGGRPIGAFF
TRBV5-1,TRBJ1-4,once,.,TGCGCCAGCAGCTTAGAAGGGGGGGCTAATGAAAAACTGTTTTTT,CASSLEGGANEKLFF